This entry lists 25 T cell receptor beta chains sequenced from one sample in a study of OX40 agonist ivuxolimab in advanced cancers. Library preparation was by the immunoSEQ multiplex PCR assay. Drawn from immuneACCESS, this table holds only the in-frame rearrangements with V and J called that TCRdb kept. Clones are partly lost; checked studies trace under half to an unresolved V gene and leave the rest unexplained. A total of approximately 98,000 clones appear in this sample, 75% to 95% of them only once. The ten largest clones take up about 0.67% of the sample. The sequenced sample was CD4+ or CD8+ T cells sorted from blood, obtained in a trial of the OX40 agonist ivuxolimab. Receptors were obtained from an adult with an advanced solid tumor such as melanoma, head and neck, liver or kidney cancer.

This clone has just one count. This chain joins TRBV7-3 and TRBJ1-1, with TRBD1 identical over 7 bases. Germline CDR1 SGHTA, CDR2 FQGTGA. CDR3 length: 13 residues. Trimming cost V 3 bases and J 5 bases; bases outside gene matches: 3. As DNA, the CDR3 is TGTGCCAGCAGCTTGTCAGGGGGAACTGAAGCTTTCTTT. Protein product: CASSLSGGTEAFF.

The chain recombines TRBV7-3 with TRBJ2-5; D tentatively fits TRBD1 or TRBD2 (5 bases each). The CDR3 has 14 amino acids. Germline V lookup: CDR1 SGHTA, CDR2 FQGTGA. The V end lost 5 bases, the J end lost 3 bases, and 13 bases lay between the germline ends. CDR3 sequence: CASSPKGRKETQYF. The CDR3 DNA follows: TGTGCCAGCAGCCCTAAGGGACGTAAAGAGACCCAGTACTTC.

V usage is TRBV6-5 and J usage is TRBJ1-4; a possible D gene is TRBD1 (5 bases). Germline lookup yields CDR1 MNHEY and CDR2 SVGAGI. The germline V and J ends were trimmed by 0 bases and 7 bases, with 15 bases remaining between them. The CDR3 covers 16 residues. CDR3 loop: CASSYSGQHSGEKLFF. In DNA form, the CDR3 reads TGTGCCAGCAGTTACTCGGGGCAGCACTCCGGTGAAAAACTGTTTTTT.

The rearrangement uses TRBV19 and TRBJ2-7, with D tentatively TRBD1 (6 bases). CDR3 length equals 14 residues. The V end lost 3 bases, the J end lost 5 bases, and 14 bases lay between the germline ends. CDR1 and CDR2 (germline): LNHDA, SQIVND (reference sequence). CDR3 DNA: TGTGCCAGTAGTATCGCAGGGGATACAAACGAGCAGTACTTC. Protein sequence: CASSIAGDTNEQYF.

The chain combines TRBV5-4 with TRBJ1-2; 7 positions agree with TRBD1. The V and J ends lost 4 bases and 6 bases, in that order; junction bases with no gene match: 18. This CDR3 region has 17 residues. CDR1 SGHNT and CDR2 YYREEE come from the germline V gene (reference sequence). The CDR3 coding sequence is TGTGCCAGCAGCCAGGGGGGCCCCTTTTCTGAGACCAATGGCTACACCTTC. It translates to CASSQGGPFSETNGYTF.

V usage is TRBV18 and J usage is TRBJ2-2, with TRBD2 matching 12 bases. V lost 1 base and J lost 2; bases outside the gene matches: 11. This CDR3 contains 20 residues. CDR1 is KGHSH, CDR2 LQKENI, per germline. The CDR3 here is CASSPLPRGLAGTNTGELFF. The CDR3 coding sequence is TGTGCCAGCTCACCACTACCCCGTGGACTAGCGGGGACCAACACCGGGGAGCTGTTTTTT.

V usage is TRBV10-1 and J usage is TRBJ2-3, with D tentatively TRBD2 (7 bases). V lost 8 bases, J lost 5 bases, and 17 bases lay in between. This CDR3 comprises 14 residues. Per the germline V gene, CDR1 is WNHNN and CDR2 is SYGVQD (reference sequence). The CDR3 sequence is CASQEGGSRDTQYF. The CDR3 DNA reads TGCGCCAGCCAGGAGGGGGGGAGTAGAGATACGCAGTATTTT.

The rearrangement uses TRBV10-1 and TRBJ2-1, with a weak D call TRBD2 (6 bases). Deletions cut 8 bases from V and 7 bases from J, with 15 bases between. CDR1 WNHNN and CDR2 SYGVQD come from the germline V gene (reference sequence). This CDR3 comprises 13 residues. CDR3 amino acids: CASGGIRGNEQFF. The CDR3 DNA reads TGCGCCAGCGGGGGGATCCGTGGGAATGAGCAGTTCTTC.

CDR3 protein: CAITPRTNTEAFF. The DNA for the CDR3 is TGTGCCATCACCCCCCGAACGAACACTGAAGCTTTCTTT. This chain joins TRBV10-3 and TRBJ1-1; no clear D. This CDR3 region has 13 residues. The V end lost 7 bases, the J end lost 1 base, and 10 bases lay between the germline ends. Germline loops: CDR1 ENHRY, CDR2 SYGVKD.

V gene TRBV19 combines with J gene TRBJ1-1; TRBD1 matches 7 bases. J was trimmed by 6 bases and V by 7 bases; bases with no gene match: 8. CDR1 LNHDA and CDR2 SQIVND come from the germline V gene (reference sequence). This CDR3 is built from 13 residues. CDR3 bases: TGTGCCAGTATCAAAACAGGGGTCGCTGAAGCTTTCTTT. It encodes CASIKTGVAEAFF.

J is TRBJ1-3 and V is TRBV7-2; 7 nucleotides align to TRBD1. This CDR3 contains 15 residues. V was clipped by 5 bases and J by 11 bases; unmatched bases: 15. CDR1 and CDR2 from the germline V gene are SGHTA and FQGNSA. CDR3 sequence: CASSPALQGRLPIYF. The CDR3 DNA is TGTGCCAGCAGCCCAGCCTTACAGGGGCGCCTCCCCATATATTTT.

This clone was detected once. The gene calls are TRBV5-1 and TRBJ2-3; TRBD1 aligns across 7 bases. The V segment lost 4 bases and the J segment 2 bases; nucleotides outside the gene matches: 4. This CDR3 has 14 residues. Per the germline V gene, CDR1 is SGHRS and CDR2 is YFSETQ. CDR3 loop: CASSTGQDTDTQYF. The CDR3 nucleotides are TGCGCCAGCAGCACCGGACAGGACACAGATACGCAGTATTTT. Based on the CDR3 plus reference TRBV5-1 and TRBJ2-3, the full variable domain is KAGVTQTPRYLIKTRGQQVTLSCSPISGHRSVSWYQQTPGQGLQFLFEYFSETQRNKGNFPGRFSGRQFSNSRSEMNVSTLELGDSALYLCASSTGQDTDTQYFGPGTRLTVL.

CDR3 coding DNA: TGTGCCAGCAGTTTTAGCGGATACTCCTACAATGAGCAGTTCTTC. Amino acid sequence: CASSFSGYSYNEQFF. This sequence joins TRBV11-2 and TRBJ2-1, with D perhaps matching TRBD2 (6 bases). Deletions cut 6 bases from V and 0 bases from J, with 12 bases between. The CDR3 is made up of 15 amino acids. Germline V gene lookup returns CDR1 SGHAT and CDR2 FQNNGV.

V is TRBV7-3 and J is TRBJ2-7; D might be TRBD1 (6 bases). Per germline, CDR1 SGHTA and CDR2 FQGTGA. This CDR3 is built from 13 residues. The V end was cut by 4 bases, the J end by 0 bases, with 7 bases between. The CDR3 DNA is TGTGCCAGCAGCTCAGGGGACTCCTACGAGCAGTACTTC. Amino acid sequence: CASSSGDSYEQYF. Together with reference TRBV7-3 and TRBJ2-7, the CDR3 gives the full variable domain: GAGVSQTPSNKVTEKGKYVELRCDPISGHTALYWYRQSLGQGPEFLIYFQGTGAADDSGLPNDRFFAVRPEGSVSTLKIQRTERGDSAVYLCASSSGDSYEQYFGPGTRLTVT.

V is TRBV7-2 and J is TRBJ2-7; 10 positions match TRBD2. With V trimmed by 5 bases and J by 5 bases, 12 bases remained unmatched. The V gene's germline CDR1 is SGHTA and CDR2 FQGNSA. The CDR3 totals 16 residues. The CDR3 sequence: CASSLTAGGSFNEQYF. CDR3 in DNA: TGTGCCAGCAGCCTAACAGCGGGAGGGAGCTTTAACGAGCAGTACTTC.

The V gene is TRBV2, the J gene TRBJ2-7; D gene uncertain. Germline CDR1 reads SNHLY; CDR2 reads FYNNEI. Trimming left V 2 bases short and J 10 bases short, with 15 bases between. This CDR3 is built from 13 residues. The CDR3 bases are TGTGCCAGCAGTGAAAGTCTCCGCCTCAGTCAGTACTTC. Amino acids: CASSESLRLSQYF.

The CDR3 sequence: CSVKDRDGEKLFF. In nucleotides, the CDR3 is TGCAGCGTCAAAGACAGGGATGGTGAAAAACTGTTTTTT. The V gene is TRBV29-1, the J gene TRBJ1-4; TRBD1 matches at 7 bases. The V and J ends lost 6 bases and 7 bases, in that order; junction bases with no gene match: 8. CDR1 is SQVTM and CDR2 is ANQGSEA in the germline V gene. The CDR3 loop spans 13 amino acids.

The chain is built from TRBV2 and TRBJ1-4; D not resolved. Trimming shortened V by 10 bases and J by 8 bases, and 17 bases separated the two germline ends. This CDR3 is 13 amino acids long. Germline lookup yields CDR1 SNHLY and CDR2 FYNNEI. CDR3 sequence: CATSGTVQEKLFF. CDR3 nucleotides: TGTGCCACCTCCGGAACGGTACAAGAAAAACTGTTTTTT.

This clone is a singleton in its sample. The chain joins TRBV30 to TRBJ2-3; TRBD1 matches at 9 bases. Per germline, CDR1 GTSNPN and CDR2 SVGIG (reference sequence). There are 16 residues in the CDR3. The V gene end was trimmed by 0 bases and the J gene end by 2 bases; junction bases not matched to a gene: 6. CDR3 sequence reads: CAWSVGGTGLTDTQYF. In DNA, the CDR3 is TGTGCCTGGAGTGTAGGAGGGACAGGGCTCACAGATACGCAGTATTTT.

The CDR3 is CASSLGLAKNIQYF. CDR3 nucleotides: TGTGCCAGCAGTTTAGGACTAGCCAAAAACATTCAGTACTTC. The rearrangement links TRBV27 to TRBJ2-4, with a possible D match to TRBD2 (5 bases). Germline V gene data show CDR1 as MNHEY and CDR2 as SMNVEV (reference sequence). Trimming stripped 2 bases from V and 0 bases from J, with 5 bases between. The CDR3 consists of 14 residues.

The CDR3 sequence: CASSFDGTVNYGYTF. For the CDR3, the DNA is TGCGCCAGCAGCTTCGACGGGACAGTGAACTATGGCTACACCTTC. The rearrangement links TRBV5-1 to TRBJ1-2, with 7 bases identical to TRBD1. The CDR3 sequence is 15 residues long. The V gene's germline CDR1 is SGHRS and CDR2 YFSETQ. V shed 2 bases and J 2 bases; nucleotides not matched to a gene: 6.

The chain has TRBV7-9 and TRBJ1-2; 10 bases match TRBD1. The V gene's germline CDR1 is SEHNR and CDR2 FQNEAQ (reference sequence). V gave up 5 bases and J gave up 2 bases; unmatched junction bases: 5. This CDR3 has 15 amino acids. CDR3 amino acids: CASSPRQGANYGYTF. In DNA, the CDR3 is TGTGCCAGCAGCCCGAGACAGGGGGCCAACTATGGCTACACCTTC.

This rearrangement joins TRBV15 to TRBJ1-5; D gene unclear. The CDR3 is 15 amino acids. Germline CDR1 is LNHNV and CDR2 is YYDKDF (reference sequence). Deletions cut 0 bases from V and 1 base from J, with 7 bases between. CDR3: CATSRDPVSNQPQHF. CDR3 DNA sequence: TGTGCCACCAGCAGAGATCCGGTAAGCAATCAGCCCCAGCATTTT. Combining the CDR3 with reference TRBV15 and TRBJ1-5 gives the whole variable domain DAMVIQNPRYQVTQFGKPVTLSCSQTLNHNVMYWYQQKSSQAPKLLFHYYDKDFNNEADTPDNFQSRRPNTSFCFLDIRSPGLGDTAMYLCATSRDPVSNQPQHFGDGTRLSIL.

V usage is TRBV5-1 and J usage is TRBJ1-2; a possible D gene is TRBD1 (5 bases). V gave up 0 bases and J gave up 6 bases, with 12 bases separating them. CDR1 is SGHRS and CDR2 is YFSETQ in the germline V gene. The CDR3 length is 14 residues. The DNA of the CDR3 is TGCGCCAGCAGCTTGGCCGAAGGGGTTCATGGCTACACCTTC. Residues: CASSLAEGVHGYTF.

This chain joins TRBV6-6 and TRBJ2-3; 12 bases fit TRBD2. Trimming at V came to 5 bases and at J to 5 bases, leaving 5 bases not matched to a gene. Germline V lookup: CDR1 MNHNY, CDR2 SVGAGI (reference sequence). The CDR3 has 15 residues. CDR3 coding DNA: TGTGCCAGCAGTCGCGGACTAGCGGGAAAAGATACGCAGTATTTT. It translates to CASSRGLAGKDTQYF.